This T cell receptor beta chain was sequenced for a study of shared clonotypes between healthy human individuals. The CDR3 is 16 amino acids. The germline CDR1 and CDR2 sequences are MGHRA and YSYEKL. Trimming took off 0 bases at V and 3 bases at J, with 14 bases between the two ends. Turning to this clone: Its antigen is undetermined.

Study-wide points: The sharing of 5% to 6.5% of naive CD4 clonotypes was seen across several donors.

Sequenced by immunoSEQ multiplex PCR; TCRdb stores in-frame clones only, minus some. Of over a million clones detected, around three quarters appear once; the ten largest clones hold around 0.47%. The source material was memory CD4+ T cells from PBMCs. As for subset: CD45RA-negative fraction. This sequence joins TRBV4-1 and TRBJ1-1; D is perhaps TRBD1 (5 bases). This TCR was recovered from a man between 18 and 29 years old in good health. Some clones in this sample may be carry-over from other donors' samples. CDR3: CASSQDGYQGYTEAFF. The DNA of the CDR3 is TGCGCCAGCAGCCAAGATGGTTACCAGGGTTACACTGAAGCTTTCTTT.